This passage covers 18 T cell receptor beta chains from one sample sequenced in a study of T cells in Graves' hyperthyroidism and ophthalmopathy. TCR beta CDR3 regions were amplified from RNA transcripts. When the TCR CDR3 underwent first-round RT-PCR, the HTBI primer set was used. TCRdb ran MiXCR on the multiplex PCR reads and lists one entry per CDR3 protein. The sample consists of roughly 380,000 distinct CDR3 sequences, roughly 13% of them appearing once. Material for sequencing was blood. Receptors originate from a man in his thirties or forties with Graves' hyperthyroidism that later progressed to Graves' ophthalmopathy.

This clonotype has at least ten counts. This chain joins TRBV12-3 or TRBV12-4 and TRBJ1-3; D call uncertain. The V end lost 5 bases, the J end lost 4 bases, and 15 bases lay between the germline ends. There are 15 residues in the CDR3. CDR3: CASSLKNPPGNTIYF. CDR3 nucleotide sequence: TGTGCCAGCAGTCTGAAAAACCCTCCCGGAAACACCATATATTTT.

The chain links TRBV4-1 to TRBJ2-3, with 8 bases matching TRBD2. Trimming at V came to 5 bases and at J to 2 bases, leaving 9 bases not matched to a gene. Per germline, CDR1 MGHRA and CDR2 YSYEKL. This CDR3 contains 16 residues. CDR3 sequence reads: CASSKGGTSDTDTQYF. CDR3 DNA sequence: TGCGCCAGCAGCAAAGGTGGGACTAGTGACACAGATACGCAGTATTTT.

This clonotype has a count of ten or more. V and J are TRBV6-1 and TRBJ1-6, with D maybe TRBD1 (5 bases). The length of the CDR3 is 14 residues. Germline V gene lookup returns CDR1 MNHNS and CDR2 SASEGT. The V and J ends lost 0 bases and 7 bases respectively, with 7 bases between them. The CDR3 loop is CASSEAGENSPLHF. The CDR3 DNA follows: TGTGCCAGCAGTGAAGCAGGGGAGAATTCACCCCTCCACTTT.

This clonotype was seen ten or more times. The rearrangement joins TRBV28 to TRBJ2-7; a possible D gene is TRBD2 (6 bases). The V end lost 5 bases, the J end lost 0 bases, and 17 bases lay between the germline ends. The CDR3 totals 16 residues. Germline V gives CDR1 MDHEN, CDR2 SYDVKM. The CDR3 here is CASSPGTYRASYEQYF. Written as DNA, the CDR3 is TGTGCCAGCAGTCCAGGGACTTATCGGGCCTCCTACGAGCAGTACTTC.

The table lists this clonotype with a few counts. This chain uses TRBV14 with TRBJ1-5; perhaps TRBD1 as D (6 bases). The CDR3 totals 16 residues. V shed 4 bases and J shed 0 bases, with 13 bases lying between them. CDR1 is SGHDN and CDR2 is FVKESK in the germline V gene. CDR3 sequence (DNA): TGTGCCAGCAGCCCCAGGGGTCAGAATAGCAATCAGCCCCAGCATTTT. It encodes CASSPRGQNSNQPQHF.

The chain joins TRBV9 to TRBJ2-7, with TRBD2 as a possible D gene (6 bases). V was clipped by 2 bases and J by 3 bases, with 9 bases between them. Germline loops: CDR1 SGDLS, CDR2 YYNGEE. This CDR3 is 13 amino acids long. The CDR3 nucleotides are TGTGCCAGCAGCGTCGGGACTCTCTACGAGCAGTACTTC. Protein sequence: CASSVGTLYEQYF.

This clonotype occurred a few times. The chain links TRBV13 to TRBJ2-3, with TRBD2 as a possible D gene (5 bases). The V gene lost 6 bases and the J gene lost 4 bases, with 17 bases spanning the gap. Germline-derived CDR1 and CDR2 are PRHDT and FYEKMQ (reference sequence). The CDR3 is 15 amino acids. CDR3 loop: CASSFLPNGADTQYF. CDR3 nucleotide sequence: TGTGCCAGCAGTTTTCTACCAAACGGGGCAGATACGCAGTATTTT.

This clonotype was seen just once. This rearrangement joins TRBV7-6 to TRBJ2-7; D is undetermined. Trimming took off 0 bases at V and 6 bases at J, with 9 bases between the two ends. Germline V gene lookup returns CDR1 SGHVS and CDR2 FNYEAQ. The CDR3 runs 13 residues. CDR3 coding DNA: TGTGCCAGCAGCTTAGCGTCGGGCAGCGAGCAGTACTTC. This sequence encodes CASSLASGSEQYF.

V and J are TRBV7-9 and TRBJ2-3, with TRBD2 matching 10 bases. Germline V gene data show CDR1 as SEHNR and CDR2 as FQNEAQ (reference sequence). Germline trimming cut 6 bases from V and 6 bases from J; bases unmatched to any gene: 15. This CDR3 is 17 amino acids long. In DNA, the CDR3 is TGTGCCAGCAGTTCCGATTGGCTAGCGGGAGCTCCGGATACGCAGTATTTT. Translated: CASSSDWLAGAPDTQYF.

This clonotype was observed a few times. In nucleotides, the CDR3 is TGTGCCAGCTCACCCCTACCCCCCGGCACCGGGGAGCTGTTTTTT. This encodes CASSPLPPGTGELFF. The V gene is TRBV18, the J gene TRBJ2-2, with D hard to call. V was shortened by 3 bases and J by 4 bases, with 12 bases between the two germline ends. Germline CDR1 reads KGHSH; CDR2 reads LQKENI. There are 15 residues in the CDR3.

There are a few counts of this clonotype. The J gene is TRBJ2-7, the V gene TRBV4-2; unclear D gene. The CDR3 has 15 amino acids. The germline V and J ends were trimmed by 1 base and 7 bases, with 17 bases remaining between them. CDR1 LGHNA and CDR2 YNFKEQ come from the germline V gene. The CDR3 DNA follows: TGTGCCAGCAGCCAAGGCGATCAGGAGCTCAGGGAGCAGTACTTC. Protein sequence: CASSQGDQELREQYF.

The chain links TRBV13 to TRBJ2-2; D is perhaps TRBD1 (5 bases). This CDR3 is built from 14 residues. V was clipped by 3 bases and J by 7 bases, with 12 bases between them. Germline lookup yields CDR1 PRHDT and CDR2 FYEKMQ (reference sequence). The CDR3 protein is CASSFSRADGELFF. CDR3 nucleotide sequence: TGTGCCAGCAGCTTTTCCAGGGCCGACGGGGAGCTGTTTTTT.

This clonotype was detected ten times or more. The chain uses TRBV27 and TRBJ1-5; D is uncertain. V was pared by 2 bases and J by 1 base, with 12 bases between. From germline, CDR1 is MNHEY and CDR2 SMNVEV (reference sequence). The CDR3 runs 16 residues. The CDR3 bases are TGTGCCAGCAGTTTACGAGGGCCGGGGAGCAATCAGCCCCAGCATTTT. Protein: CASSLRGPGSNQPQHF.

This clonotype was picked up many times. The chain has TRBV18 and TRBJ2-7, with D hard to call. The ends were cut back, 7 bases at V and 2 bases at J, with 15 bases in the middle. Germline V gene sequence: CDR1 KGHSH, CDR2 LQKENI. The CDR3 is 14 residues long. DNA of the CDR3: TGTGCCAGCTGTTCCGACTCCCCTCCCTACGAGCAGTACTTC. Amino acid sequence: CASCSDSPPYEQYF.

This clonotype showed up many times. The chain combines TRBV28 with TRBJ1-5; D remains unclear. Trimming took 2 bases from V and 5 from J, leaving 7 bases between them. CDR1 is MDHEN, CDR2 SYDVKM, per germline. The CDR3 runs to 13 residues. CDR3 nucleotides: TGTGCCAGCAGTTTAGACGGCGATCAGCCCCAGCATTTT. Protein: CASSLDGDQPQHF.

This clonotype was recorded a few times. The genes are TRBV5-1 and TRBJ1-6; D perhaps matches TRBD1 (6 bases). The CDR3 length is 14 residues. Trimming took off 1 base at V and 10 bases at J, with 12 bases between the two ends. Looked up from germline, CDR1 is SGHRS and CDR2 is YFSETQ. The CDR3 sequence: CASSLKGVSSPLHF. CDR3 coding DNA: TGCGCCAGCAGCTTGAAGGGGGTAAGCTCACCCCTCCACTTT.

This clonotype occurred a few times. V usage is TRBV5-1 and J usage is TRBJ2-3, with TRBD1 matching 8 bases. After removal of 4 bases from V and 3 bases from J, the junction contained 13 bases not matched to a gene. The CDR3 is made up of 17 amino acids. Germline V gives CDR1 SGHRS, CDR2 YFSETQ. The CDR3 is CASSRDRWIEATDTQYF. The CDR3 DNA sequence: TGCGCCAGCAGCCGGGACAGGTGGATTGAAGCGACAGATACGCAGTATTTT.

This clonotype was counted ten times or more. The rearrangement uses TRBV28 and TRBJ2-7, with 7 bases fitting TRBD1. J gave up 2 bases and V 6 bases, and 4 bases lay outside the gene matches. Germline lookup yields CDR1 MDHEN and CDR2 SYDVKM. The CDR3 is made up of 13 amino acids. CDR3 sequence (DNA): TGTGCCAGCAGGCTGACAGGGCCCTACGAGCAGTACTTC. It yields the protein CASRLTGPYEQYF.